Below, one TCR beta chain is given with its context. This CDR3 has 13 residues. Trimming took off 7 bases at V and 2 bases at J, with 11 bases between the two ends. The germline CDR1 and CDR2 sequences are SNHLY and FYNNEI. The data were taken from a study of blood T cell repertoires in COVID-19. This table comes from immunoSEQ multiplex PCR, and its TCRdb copy is limited to in-frame clones, with some not included. The sample has about 100,000 clones, over 85% seen once. This chain links TRBV2 with TRBJ2-5; the D is unclear. Sequenced: peripheral blood. The sequence came from a man aged 70-80 years with acute or convalescent COVID-19. The CDR3 protein is CASTARVQETQYF. CDR3 nucleotides: TGTGCCAGCACCGCCCGGGTACAAGAGACCCAGTACTTC.